Each of the 14 T cell receptor beta chains below was sequenced from the same sample in a study of T-cell memory formation after mild COVID-19. TCRdb ran MiXCR on the 5' RACE reads and lists one entry per CDR3 protein. The table records around 420,000 distinct CDR3 sequences, roughly 26% of them present only once. Specimen: PBMCs or a T cell subset sorted from them (not recorded which). The receptor source for this set is an adult woman who had mild COVID-19 (a few samples of this study predate the infection). Cell type and time point are not known.

The chain employs TRBV5-6 and TRBJ2-5; TRBD1 matches at 8 bases. The V gene end was trimmed by 0 bases and the J gene end by 1 base; junction bases not matched to a gene: 2. The germline gives CDR1 SGHDT, CDR2 YYEEEE. The CDR3 runs 15 residues. The CDR3: CASSLGTGSQETQYF. The DNA of the CDR3 is TGTGCCAGCAGCTTGGGGACAGGGAGCCAAGAGACCCAGTACTTC.

V usage is TRBV12-3 or TRBV12-4 and J usage is TRBJ2-3; possibly TRBD1 for D (5 bases). The CDR3 totals 14 residues. Trimming removed 6 bases at V and 6 bases at J, with 16 bases between. CDR3 sequence reads: CASSSGHVRDTQYF. The CDR3 DNA follows: TGTGCCAGCAGCTCAGGACACGTCCGGGATACGCAGTATTTT.

This chain connects TRBV9 to TRBJ1-1; 7 nucleotides line up with TRBD1. Looked up from germline, CDR1 is SGDLS and CDR2 is YYNGEE. The J segment lost 1 base and the V segment lost 3 bases, leaving 3 bases of the junction unmatched. CDR3 length: 14 amino acids. CDR3 in amino acids: CASSARDRNTEAFF. DNA for the CDR3: TGTGCCAGCAGCGCCCGGGACAGGAACACTGAAGCTTTCTTT.

This clonotype appeared a few times. The V gene is TRBV20-1, the J gene TRBJ2-3, with D uncertain. V was shortened by 5 bases and J by 0 bases, with 18 bases between the two germline ends. The CDR3 spans 16 residues. CDR1 is DFQATT and CDR2 is SNEGSKA in the germline V gene (reference sequence). CDR3 DNA sequence: TGCAGTGCTGGACCTACCTGGGCCAGAAGCACAGATACGCAGTATTTT. Its translation: CSAGPTWARSTDTQYF.

V gene TRBV24-1 combines with J gene TRBJ1-1; D might be TRBD1 (6 bases). Germline CDR1 KGHDR, CDR2 SFDVKD. This CDR3 contains 13 residues. V shed 2 bases and J shed 10 bases, with 13 bases lying between them. CDR3 amino acids: CATSDSGQTRAFF. CDR3 coding DNA: TGTGCCACCAGTGATTCGGGACAAACGAGAGCTTTCTTT.

The chain joins TRBV7-2 to TRBJ1-2; perhaps TRBD1 as D (6 bases). Germline V gives CDR1 SGHTA, CDR2 FQGNSA. V shed 1 base and J shed 7 bases, with 16 bases lying between them. The CDR3 sequence is 15 residues long. CDR3: CASSLGTQTRGGYTF. The CDR3 nucleotides read TGTGCCAGCAGCTTAGGAACACAAACCAGGGGTGGCTACACCTTC.

This chain uses TRBV6-2 or TRBV6-3 with TRBJ2-3; 8 bases fit TRBD2. The CDR3 has 17 residues. CDR1 MNHEY and CDR2 SVGEGT come from the germline V gene. V lost 2 bases and J lost 1; bases outside the gene matches: 8. This CDR3 reads CASSYIGGAVGTDTQYF. The CDR3 bases are TGTGCCAGCAGTTACATCGGGGGGGCAGTAGGCACAGATACGCAGTATTTT.

The CDR3 sequence: CASSLFAGFNTEAFF. CDR3 DNA sequence: TGTGCCAGCAGCCTCTTTGCGGGTTTTAACACTGAAGCTTTCTTT. The chain recombines TRBV7-2 with TRBJ1-1, with D unclear. Trimming stripped 5 bases from V and 2 bases from J, with 15 bases between. CDR3 size: 15 residues. Germline V lookup: CDR1 SGHTA, CDR2 FQGNSA.

The chain is built from TRBV12-3 or TRBV12-4 and TRBJ2-2; 9 positions match TRBD2. This CDR3 spans 15 amino acids. J lost 5 bases, V lost 6 bases, and 7 bases had no gene match. The CDR3 DNA follows: TGTGCCAGCAGCGGTGGCGGGGGGGTAACCGGGGAGCTGTTTTTT. This sequence encodes CASSGGGGVTGELFF.

The rearrangement links TRBV11-2 to TRBJ1-1; D perhaps matches TRBD1 (6 bases). The CDR3 is 18 amino acids. The V gene lost 2 bases and the J gene lost 5 bases, with 24 bases spanning the gap. CDR1 SGHAT and CDR2 FQNNGV come from the germline V gene. The CDR3 reads CASSLPFKNGQLLTEAFF. As DNA, the CDR3 is TGTGCCAGCAGCTTACCATTCAAAAACGGACAGTTACTAACTGAAGCTTTCTTT.

J is TRBJ2-3 and V is TRBV12-3 or TRBV12-4, with 12 bases identical to TRBD2. V lost 8 bases and J lost 6; bases outside the gene matches: 6. This CDR3 contains 14 residues. CDR3 loop: CASVASGGADTQYF. The CDR3 nucleotides are TGTGCCAGCGTGGCTAGCGGGGGGGCTGATACGCAGTATTTT.

The chain links TRBV5-6 to TRBJ1-1; D is undetermined. Germline values: CDR1 SGHDT, CDR2 YYEEEE. The CDR3 consists of 13 residues. The V gene lost 4 bases and the J gene lost 4 bases, with 11 bases spanning the gap. In nucleotides, the CDR3 is TGTGCCAGCAGCCCTATTCCGGGCACTGAAGCTTTCTTT. Residues: CASSPIPGTEAFF.

The V gene is TRBV10-3, the J gene TRBJ1-5; D gene unclear. This CDR3 comprises 12 residues. Trimming left V 4 bases short and J 3 bases short, with 4 bases between. The germline gives CDR1 ENHRY, CDR2 SYGVKD. CDR3 in DNA: TGTGCCATCAGTGTGGACAATCAGCCCCAGCATTTT. It specifies CAISVDNQPQHF.

The rearrangement joins TRBV2 to TRBJ1-2; D unclear. There are 13 residues in the CDR3. The germline gives CDR1 SNHLY, CDR2 FYNNEI. The germline V and J ends were trimmed by 3 bases and 7 bases, with 12 bases remaining between them. CDR3 residues: CASSDGDLSGYTF. CDR3 DNA: TGTGCCAGCAGTGACGGGGATCTAAGTGGCTACACCTTC.